A selection of T cell receptor beta chains follows, all from one sample in a study of T cell responses to AZD1222 COVID-19 vaccine. The data were produced by immunoSEQ multiplex PCR, yet TCRdb's version contains in-frame clones alone and is incomplete. This sample yields 69,000 or so clones, of which around 90% are seen a single time; under 1.5% belongs to the top ten. This specimen was peripheral blood, taken 28 days after the second AZD1222 dose. Source of these receptors: an adult who received the AZD1222 COVID-19 vaccine. CDR3s include the opening cysteine and the closing phenylalanine or tryptophan. D genes are given only for firm matches. Where a row states a size, it is once, few, many or the class of an expanded clone; other rows omit it.

v_call	d_call	j_call	cdr3_length	clone_size	cdr3_nt	cdr3_aa
TRBV18	TRBD2	TRBJ2-1	16	NA	TGTGCCAGCTCAGCATGGGGGACTAGCGAATCCAATGAGCAGTTCTTC	CASSAWGTSESNEQFF
TRBV19	NA	TRBJ1-3	14	NA	TGTGCCAGTAGTATTCGGGCTTCCGGAAACACCATATATTTT	CASSIRASGNTIYF
TRBV27	NA	TRBJ1-6	14	NA	TGTGCCAGCGCCCGGGAACGGGGCGGGTCACCCCTCCACTTT	CASARERGGSPLHF
TRBV5-8	NA	TRBJ2-5	17	NA	TGTGCCAGCAGCGCCGTAGGGGCTGGCTCCTGGGGAGAGACCCAGTACTTC	CASSAVGAGSWGETQYF
TRBV5-1	NA	TRBJ2-7	15	NA	TGCGCCAGCAGCTTGCAAGGTTCAGGAGGCTACGAGCAGTACTTC	CASSLQGSGGYEQYF
TRBV7-9	NA	TRBJ1-6	15	NA	TGTGCCAGCAGCTTAGCAGGGACGGGGAATTCACCCCTCCACTTT	CASSLAGTGNSPLHF
TRBV5-6	NA	TRBJ1-4	14	NA	TGTGCCAGCAGCTTGGACAGGGTCAATGAAAAACTGTTTTTT	CASSLDRVNEKLFF
TRBV19	TRBD2	TRBJ2-1	17	NA	TGTGCCAGTAGACAACAGGGGAGTCGCGGGAGGGGGGATGAGCAGTTCTTC	CASRQQGSRGRGDEQFF
TRBV5-1	TRBD2	TRBJ2-2	16	NA	TGCGCCAGCAGCCCCCCGGCGGGAGGAGACACCGGGGAGCTGTTTTTT	CASSPPAGGDTGELFF
TRBV5-5	NA	TRBJ2-1	19	once	TGTGCCAGCAGCTTGGGGGCCACGTGGATAGGCGTGTCCTACAATGAGCAGTTCTTC	CASSLGATWIGVSYNEQFF
TRBV3-1/TRBV3-2	NA	TRBJ1-6	17	NA	TGTGCCAGCAGCCAAGAACTGTCAGGGGCAGATAATTCACCCCTCCACTTT	CASSQELSGADNSPLHF
TRBV24-1	NA	TRBJ2-1	12	NA	TGTGCCACCAGTGACCAAGGACATGAGCAGTTCTTC	CATSDQGHEQFF
TRBV3-1/TRBV3-2	TRBD1	TRBJ2-7	20	once	TGTGCCAGCAGGCGCCCATATAATACAACGGGACAGGGGTTCACCTACGAGCAGTACTTC	CASRRPYNTTGQGFTYEQYF
TRBV7-6	TRBD2	TRBJ2-1	14	NA	TGTGCCAGCAGCCGTACTAGCGGGGTCAATGAGCAGTTCTTC	CASSRTSGVNEQFF
TRBV3-1/TRBV3-2	NA	TRBJ2-1	16	NA	TGTGCCAGCAGCCAAGATGGAGCGGCTCTTAACAATGAGCAGTTCTTC	CASSQDGAALNNEQFF
TRBV6-5	NA	TRBJ1-2	14	few	TGTGCCAGCAACGCACAGGGCGGTAACTATGGCTACACCTTC	CASNAQGGNYGYTF
TRBV5-1	TRBD1	TRBJ1-1	17	NA	TGCGCCAGCAGCGGCGGCCGGGACAGGGGGTTAGTCACTGAAGCTTTCTTT	CASSGGRDRGLVTEAFF
TRBV30	NA	TRBJ1-5	13	NA	TGTGCCTGGAGTGTTACTCGCAATCAGCCCCAGCATTTT	CAWSVTRNQPQHF
TRBV5-6	TRBD2	TRBJ2-5	14	NA	TGTGCCAGCACCACCGCGGGGGGAAGGGAGACCCAGTACTTC	CASTTAGGRETQYF
TRBV5-6	NA	TRBJ1-2	11	NA	TGTGCCAGCACCCGGGGGGTTCGCTACACCTTC	CASTRGVRYTF
TRBV4-1	NA	TRBJ1-6	14	NA	TGCGCCAGCAGTCTTGAGACAGAGAATTCACCCCTCCACTTT	CASSLETENSPLHF
TRBV30	TRBD1	TRBJ1-6	14	few	TGTGCCTTAAACACCGGGACAGGAAATTCACCCCTCCACTTT	CALNTGTGNSPLHF
TRBV7-6	TRBD2	TRBJ2-3	18	NA	TGTGCCACCGGGGGGGGACTAGCGGGAGGTGATCCCACAGATACGCAGTATTTT	CATGGGLAGGDPTDTQYF
TRBV5-1	NA	TRBJ2-7	12	NA	TGCGCCAGCAGGGGCGGTGCTGACGAGCAGTACTTC	CASRGGADEQYF
TRBV5-4	NA	TRBJ1-1	13	NA	TGTGCCAGCAGGAAAGGGAGGAACACTGAAGCTTTCTTT	CASRKGRNTEAFF
TRBV6-5	NA	TRBJ1-2	13	NA	TGTGCCAGCAGCCGAAGACAGTTATATGGCTACACCTTC	CASSRRQLYGYTF
TRBV9	NA	TRBJ1-3	12	NA	TGTGCCAGCAGCGTAGATAGAAACACCATATATTTT	CASSVDRNTIYF
TRBV5-1	TRBD1	TRBJ2-7	15	NA	TGCGCCAGCAGCTTGGGGGACAGGGCTGTGGGGGAGCAGTACTTC	CASSLGDRAVGEQYF
TRBV2	NA	TRBJ2-3	11	once	TGTGCCAGCTGGAACTCTGATACGCAGTATTTT	CASWNSDTQYF